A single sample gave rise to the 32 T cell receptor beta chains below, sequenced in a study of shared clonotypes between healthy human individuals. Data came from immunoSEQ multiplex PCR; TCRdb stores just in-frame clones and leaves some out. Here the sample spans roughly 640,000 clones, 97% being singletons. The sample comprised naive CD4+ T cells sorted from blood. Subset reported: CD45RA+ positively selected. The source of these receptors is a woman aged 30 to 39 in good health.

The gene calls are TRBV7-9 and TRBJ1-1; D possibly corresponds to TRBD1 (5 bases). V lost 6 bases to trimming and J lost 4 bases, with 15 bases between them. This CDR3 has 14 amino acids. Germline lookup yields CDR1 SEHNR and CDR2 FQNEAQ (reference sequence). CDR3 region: CASRPQEGSTEAFF. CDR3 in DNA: TGTGCCAGCAGACCCCAGGAGGGGAGCACTGAAGCTTTCTTT.

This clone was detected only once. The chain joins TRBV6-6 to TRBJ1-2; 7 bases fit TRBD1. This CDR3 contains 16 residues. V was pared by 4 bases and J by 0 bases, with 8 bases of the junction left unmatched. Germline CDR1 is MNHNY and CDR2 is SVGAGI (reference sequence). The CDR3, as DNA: TGTGCCAGCAGTTTCGCCACAGGGGACTCTAACTATGGCTACACCTTC. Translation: CASSFATGDSNYGYTF.

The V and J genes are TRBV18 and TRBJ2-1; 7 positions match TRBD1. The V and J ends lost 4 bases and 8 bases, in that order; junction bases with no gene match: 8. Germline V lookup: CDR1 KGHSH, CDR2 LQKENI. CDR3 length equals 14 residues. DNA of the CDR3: TGTGCCAGCTCACTCCACAGGGGTTCGGATGAGCAGTTCTTC. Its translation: CASSLHRGSDEQFF.

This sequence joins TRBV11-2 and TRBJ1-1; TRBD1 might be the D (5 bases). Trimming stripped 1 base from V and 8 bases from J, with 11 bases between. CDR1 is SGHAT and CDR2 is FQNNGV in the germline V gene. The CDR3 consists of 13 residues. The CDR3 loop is CASSLAGVVEAFF. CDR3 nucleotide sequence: TGTGCCAGCAGCTTAGCGGGGGTTGTGGAAGCTTTCTTT.

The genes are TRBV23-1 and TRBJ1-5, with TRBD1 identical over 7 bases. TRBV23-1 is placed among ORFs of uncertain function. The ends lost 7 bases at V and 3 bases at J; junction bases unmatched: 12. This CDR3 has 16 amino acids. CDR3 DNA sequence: TGCGCCAGCACCATAAGGACAGGTCGGTACAATCAGCCCCAGCATTTT. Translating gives CASTIRTGRYNQPQHF.

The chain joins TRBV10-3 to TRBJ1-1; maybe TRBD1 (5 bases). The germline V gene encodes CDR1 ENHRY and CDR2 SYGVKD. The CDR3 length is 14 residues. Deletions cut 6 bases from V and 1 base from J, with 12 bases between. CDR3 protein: CAIRGEGRNTEAFF. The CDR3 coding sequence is TGTGCCATCAGAGGAGAGGGGAGGAACACTGAAGCTTTCTTT.

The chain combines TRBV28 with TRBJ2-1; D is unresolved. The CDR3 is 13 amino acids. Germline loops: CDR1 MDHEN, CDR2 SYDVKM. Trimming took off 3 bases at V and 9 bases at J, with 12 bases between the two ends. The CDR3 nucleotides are TGTGCCAGCAGTTTTGAAACGGTCGGTGAGCAGTTCTTC. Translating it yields CASSFETVGEQFF. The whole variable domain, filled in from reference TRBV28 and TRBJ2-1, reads DVKVTQSSRYLVKRTGEKVFLECVQDMDHENMFWYRQDPGLGLRLIYFSYDVKMKEKGDIPEGYSVSREKKERFSLILESASTNQTSMYLCASSFETVGEQFFGPGTRLTVL.

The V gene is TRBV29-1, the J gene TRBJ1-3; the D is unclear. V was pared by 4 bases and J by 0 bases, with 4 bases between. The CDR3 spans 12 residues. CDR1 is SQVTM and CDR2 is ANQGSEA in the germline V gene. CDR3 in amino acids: CSVVSSGNTIYF. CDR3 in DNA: TGCAGCGTTGTCAGCTCTGGAAACACCATATATTTT.

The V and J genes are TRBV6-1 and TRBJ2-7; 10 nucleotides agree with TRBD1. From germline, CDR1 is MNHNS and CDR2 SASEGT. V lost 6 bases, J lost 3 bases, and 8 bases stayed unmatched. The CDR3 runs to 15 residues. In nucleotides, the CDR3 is TGTGCCAGCAGCTTTTCGGGACAGGGGCTCTACGAGCAGTACTTC. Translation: CASSFSGQGLYEQYF.

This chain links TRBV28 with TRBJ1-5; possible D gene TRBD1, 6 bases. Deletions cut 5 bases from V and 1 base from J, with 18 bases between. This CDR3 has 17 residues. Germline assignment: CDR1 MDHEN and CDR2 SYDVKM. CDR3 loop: CASSPAQGIGSNQPQHF. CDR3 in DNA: TGTGCCAGCAGTCCAGCGCAGGGGATAGGGAGCAATCAGCCCCAGCATTTT.

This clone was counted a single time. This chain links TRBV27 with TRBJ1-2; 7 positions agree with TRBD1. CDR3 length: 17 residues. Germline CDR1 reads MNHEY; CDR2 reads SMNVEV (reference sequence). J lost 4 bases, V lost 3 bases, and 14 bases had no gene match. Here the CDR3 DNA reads TGTGCCAGCAGTTTCGGGGGACAGTCAAATAGCTTCTATGGCTACACCTTC. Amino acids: CASSFGGQSNSFYGYTF.

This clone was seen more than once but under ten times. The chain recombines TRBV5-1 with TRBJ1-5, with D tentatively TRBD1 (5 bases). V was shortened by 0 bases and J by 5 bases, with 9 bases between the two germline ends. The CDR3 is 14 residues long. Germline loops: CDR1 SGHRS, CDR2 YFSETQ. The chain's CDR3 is CASSLGGPYQPQHF. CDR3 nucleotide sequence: TGCGCCAGCAGCTTGGGGGGACCCTATCAGCCCCAGCATTTT.

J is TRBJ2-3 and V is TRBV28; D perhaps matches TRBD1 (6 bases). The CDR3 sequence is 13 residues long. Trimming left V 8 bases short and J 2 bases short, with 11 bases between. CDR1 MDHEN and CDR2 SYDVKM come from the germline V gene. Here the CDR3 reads CASEGGTTDTQYF. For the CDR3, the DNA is TGTGCCAGCGAAGGGGGTACCACAGATACGCAGTATTTT.

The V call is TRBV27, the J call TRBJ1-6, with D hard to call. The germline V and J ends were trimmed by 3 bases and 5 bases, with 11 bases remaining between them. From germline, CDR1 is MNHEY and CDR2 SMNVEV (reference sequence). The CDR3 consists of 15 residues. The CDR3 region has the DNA TGTGCCAGCAGTTTCGAGGGCGCAAATAATTCACCCCTCCACTTT. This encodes CASSFEGANNSPLHF.

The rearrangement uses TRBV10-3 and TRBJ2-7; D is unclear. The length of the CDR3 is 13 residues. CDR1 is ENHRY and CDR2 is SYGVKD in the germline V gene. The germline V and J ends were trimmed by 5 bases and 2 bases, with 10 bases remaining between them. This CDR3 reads CAISSKATYEQYF. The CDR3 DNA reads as TGTGCCATCAGTAGCAAAGCGACCTACGAGCAGTACTTC.

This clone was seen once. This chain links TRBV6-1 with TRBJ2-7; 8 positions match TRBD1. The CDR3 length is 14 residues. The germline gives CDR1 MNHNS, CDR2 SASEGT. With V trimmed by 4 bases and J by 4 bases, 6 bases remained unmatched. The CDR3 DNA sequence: TGTGCCAGCAGTGCAACCGGGACAGGTTACGAGCAGTACTTC. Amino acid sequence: CASSATGTGYEQYF.

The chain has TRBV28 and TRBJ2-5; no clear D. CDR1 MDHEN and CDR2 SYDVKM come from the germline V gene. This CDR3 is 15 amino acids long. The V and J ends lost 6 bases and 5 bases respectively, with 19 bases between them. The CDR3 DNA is TGTGCCAGCAGCCCGAGTCAAGGGTCCGAGGAGACCCAGTACTTC. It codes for CASSPSQGSEETQYF.

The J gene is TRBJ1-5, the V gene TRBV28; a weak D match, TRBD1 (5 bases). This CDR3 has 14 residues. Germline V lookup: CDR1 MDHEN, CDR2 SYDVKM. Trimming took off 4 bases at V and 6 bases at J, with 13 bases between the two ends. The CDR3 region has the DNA TGTGCCAGCAGTTCCCCCGGGGGGGGTCAGCCCCAGCATTTT. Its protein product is CASSSPGGGQPQHF.

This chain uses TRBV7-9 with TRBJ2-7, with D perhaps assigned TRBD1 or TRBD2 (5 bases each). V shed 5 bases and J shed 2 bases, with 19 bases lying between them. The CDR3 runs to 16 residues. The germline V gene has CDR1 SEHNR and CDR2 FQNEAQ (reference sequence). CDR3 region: CASSGRGLGTAYEQYF. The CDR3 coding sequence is TGTGCCAGCAGCGGGCGAGGGTTGGGGACCGCCTACGAGCAGTACTTC.

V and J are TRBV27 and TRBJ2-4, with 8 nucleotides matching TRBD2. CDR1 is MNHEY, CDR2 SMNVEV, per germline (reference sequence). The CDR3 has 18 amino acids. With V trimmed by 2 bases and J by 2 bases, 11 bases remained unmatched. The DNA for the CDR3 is TGTGCCAGCAGTTTAACCAGCGGGAGATGGATATCCAAAAACATTCAGTACTTC. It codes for CASSLTSGRWISKNIQYF.

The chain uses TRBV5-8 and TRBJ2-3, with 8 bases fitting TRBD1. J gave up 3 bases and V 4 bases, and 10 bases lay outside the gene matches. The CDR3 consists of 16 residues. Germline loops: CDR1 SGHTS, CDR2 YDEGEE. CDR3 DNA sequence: TGTGCCAGCAGCACAGGACAGGGAGAGGGAACAGATACGCAGTATTTT. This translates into CASSTGQGEGTDTQYF. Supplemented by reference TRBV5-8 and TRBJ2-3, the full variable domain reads EAGVTQSPTHLIKTRGQQATLRCSPISGHTSVYWYQQALGLGLQFLLWYDEGEERNRGNFPPRFSGRQFPNYSSELNVNALELEDSALYLCASSTGQGEGTDTQYFGPGTRLTVL.

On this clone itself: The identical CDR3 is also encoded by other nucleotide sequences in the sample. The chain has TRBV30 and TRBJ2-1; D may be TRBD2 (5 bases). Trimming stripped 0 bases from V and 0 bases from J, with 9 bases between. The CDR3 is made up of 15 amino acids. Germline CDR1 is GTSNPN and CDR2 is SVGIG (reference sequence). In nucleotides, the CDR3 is TGTGCCTGGAGTGTACGTGGGAGCTCCTACAATGAGCAGTTCTTC. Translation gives CAWSVRGSSYNEQFF.

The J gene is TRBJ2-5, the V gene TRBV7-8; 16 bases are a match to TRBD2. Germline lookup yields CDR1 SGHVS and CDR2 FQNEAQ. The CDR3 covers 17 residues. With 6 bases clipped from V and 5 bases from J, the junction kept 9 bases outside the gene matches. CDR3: CASRLSLGLAGGETQYF. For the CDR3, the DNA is TGTGCCAGCAGACTAAGCCTGGGACTAGCGGGGGGGGAGACCCAGTACTTC.

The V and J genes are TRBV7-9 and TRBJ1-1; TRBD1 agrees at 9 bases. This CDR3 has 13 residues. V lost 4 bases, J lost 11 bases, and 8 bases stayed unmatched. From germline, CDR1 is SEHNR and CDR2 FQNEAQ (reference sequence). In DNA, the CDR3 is TGTGCCAGCAGCTCACGGGACAGGGTACGTGCTTTCTTT. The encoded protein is CASSSRDRVRAFF.

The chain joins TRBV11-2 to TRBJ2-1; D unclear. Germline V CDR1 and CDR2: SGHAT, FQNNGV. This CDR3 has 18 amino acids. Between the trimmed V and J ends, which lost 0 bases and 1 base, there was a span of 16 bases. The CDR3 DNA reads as TGTGCCAGCAGCTTAGAAAGTCGGGTTTGGGTTTCCTACAATGAGCAGTTCTTC. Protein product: CASSLESRVWVSYNEQFF.

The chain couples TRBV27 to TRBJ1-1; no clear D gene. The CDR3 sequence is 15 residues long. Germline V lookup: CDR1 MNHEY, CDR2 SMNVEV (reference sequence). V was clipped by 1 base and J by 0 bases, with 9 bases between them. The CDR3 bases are TGTGCCAGCAGTTTATATTCTGGGGTGAACACTGAAGCTTTCTTT. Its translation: CASSLYSGVNTEAFF.

As DNA, the CDR3 is TGTGCCAGCTCACGACAGGGGGGCCGGAACCAAGAGACCCAGTACTTC. Protein product: CASSRQGGRNQETQYF. This rearrangement joins TRBV18 to TRBJ2-5; TRBD1 agrees at 9 bases. Trimming cost V 4 bases and J 0 bases; bases outside gene matches: 6. Germline loops: CDR1 KGHSH, CDR2 LQKENI. The CDR3 length is 16 residues.

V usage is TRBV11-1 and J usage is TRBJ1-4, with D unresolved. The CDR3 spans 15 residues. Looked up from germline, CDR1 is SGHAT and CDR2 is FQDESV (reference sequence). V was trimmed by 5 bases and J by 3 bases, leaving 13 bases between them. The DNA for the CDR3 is TGTGCCAGCAGCCCCTCTCGGCTCGCTAATGAAAAACTGTTTTTT. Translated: CASSPSRLANEKLFF.

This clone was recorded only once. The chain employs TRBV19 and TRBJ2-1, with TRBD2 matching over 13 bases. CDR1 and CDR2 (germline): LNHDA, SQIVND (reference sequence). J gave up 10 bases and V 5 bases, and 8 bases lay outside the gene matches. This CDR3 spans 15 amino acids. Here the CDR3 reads CASSVPGLAGPEQFF. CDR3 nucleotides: TGTGCCAGTAGTGTACCGGGACTAGCGGGACCGGAGCAGTTCTTC.

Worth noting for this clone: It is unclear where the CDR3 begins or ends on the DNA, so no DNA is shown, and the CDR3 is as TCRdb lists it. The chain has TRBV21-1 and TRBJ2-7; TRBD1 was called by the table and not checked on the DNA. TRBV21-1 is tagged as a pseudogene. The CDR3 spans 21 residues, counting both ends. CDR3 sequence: CASSKVAPGSGYRDRGAEQYF.

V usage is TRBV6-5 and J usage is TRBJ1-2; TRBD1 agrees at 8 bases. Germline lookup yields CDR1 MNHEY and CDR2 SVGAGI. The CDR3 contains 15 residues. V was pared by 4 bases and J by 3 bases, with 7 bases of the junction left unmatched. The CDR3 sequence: CASSSDRGKHYGYTF. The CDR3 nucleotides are TGTGCCAGCAGTTCAGACAGGGGAAAACACTATGGCTACACCTTC.

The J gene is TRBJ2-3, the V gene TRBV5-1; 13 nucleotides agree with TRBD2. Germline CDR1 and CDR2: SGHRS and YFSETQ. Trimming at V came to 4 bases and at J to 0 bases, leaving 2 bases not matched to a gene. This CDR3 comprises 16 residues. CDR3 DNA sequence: TGCGCCAGCAGCACGGGACTAGCGGGAAGCACAGATACGCAGTATTTT. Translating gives CASSTGLAGSTDTQYF.